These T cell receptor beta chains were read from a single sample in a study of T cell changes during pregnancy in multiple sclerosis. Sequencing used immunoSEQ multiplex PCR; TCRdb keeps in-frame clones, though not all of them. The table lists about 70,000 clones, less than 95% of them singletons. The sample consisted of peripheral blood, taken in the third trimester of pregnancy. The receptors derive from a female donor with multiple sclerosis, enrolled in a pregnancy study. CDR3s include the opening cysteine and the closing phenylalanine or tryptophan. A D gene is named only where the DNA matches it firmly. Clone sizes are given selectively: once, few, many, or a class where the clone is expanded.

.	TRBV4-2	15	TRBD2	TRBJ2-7	TGTGCCAGCAGCCCAGACCTTAGCGGGGGCTACGAGCAGTACTTC	CASSPDLSGGYEQYF
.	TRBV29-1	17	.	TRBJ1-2	TGCAGCGTTGCCCCCTTCTCTTCCACAGGGATAGTGGGTGGCTACACCTTC	CSVAPFSSTGIVGGYTF
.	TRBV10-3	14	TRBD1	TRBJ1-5	TGTGCCATCAGCCCCGGACAGGGAGGTCAGCCCCAGCATTTT	CAISPGQGGQPQHF
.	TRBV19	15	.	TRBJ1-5	TGTGCCAGTAGTCCCTCCAGACAGGGCAATCAGCCCCAGCATTTT	CASSPSRQGNQPQHF
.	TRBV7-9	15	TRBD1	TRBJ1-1	TGTGCCAGCAGCTCGGGACAGGGGATCAACACTGAAGCTTTCTTT	CASSSGQGINTEAFF
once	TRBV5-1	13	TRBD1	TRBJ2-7	TGCGCCAGCACGGGGACAGGGGGATACGAGCAGTACTTC	CASTGTGGYEQYF
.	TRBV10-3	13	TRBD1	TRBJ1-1	TGTGCCATCAGTGAGGGACAGGGAGTGAAAGCTTTCTTT	CAISEGQGVKAFF
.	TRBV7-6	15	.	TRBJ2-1	TGTGCCAGCAGCTTAGGACTAGTTCCTTACAATGAGCAGTTCTTC	CASSLGLVPYNEQFF
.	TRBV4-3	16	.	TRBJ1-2	TGCGCCAGCAGCCACGAGATATTTGGGACAAAAAATGGCTACACCTTC	CASSHEIFGTKNGYTF
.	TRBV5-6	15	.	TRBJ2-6	TGTGCCAGCAGCCAACAGGAATCTGGGGCCAACGTCCTGACTTTC	CASSQQESGANVLTF
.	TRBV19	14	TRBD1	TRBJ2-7	TGTGCCAGTAGGGCCCCGGACAGGGACGGTGAGCAGTACTTC	CASRAPDRDGEQYF
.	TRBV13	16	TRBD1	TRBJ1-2	TGTGCCAGCAGCTTAGGCAGGGACAGGCCCCACTATGGCTACACCTTC	CASSLGRDRPHYGYTF
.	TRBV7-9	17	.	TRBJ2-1	TGTGCCAGCAGCTTATATTCGCAGGGGATCTCCTACAATGAGCAGTTCTTC	CASSLYSQGISYNEQFF
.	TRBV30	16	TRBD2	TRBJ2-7	TGTGCCTGGAGTGCTCAAGAGCGGGGCAACTACTACGAGCAGTACTTC	CAWSAQERGNYYEQYF
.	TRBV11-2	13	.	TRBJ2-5	TGTGCCAGCAGCTTTCGAGCGTGGGAGACCCAGTACTTC	CASSFRAWETQYF
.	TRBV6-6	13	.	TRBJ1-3	TGTGCCAGCCTCACCTCCGAGGGAAACACCATATATTTT	CASLTSEGNTIYF
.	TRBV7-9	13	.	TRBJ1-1	TGTGCCAGCACTGCTCCGGGGAACACTGAAGCTTTCTTT	CASTAPGNTEAFF
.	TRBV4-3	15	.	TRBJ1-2	TGCGCCAGCAGCCAAGATGTCCCAGTGTGGTATGGCTACACCTTC	CASSQDVPVWYGYTF
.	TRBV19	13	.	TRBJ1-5	TGTGCCAGTGACAGCAGGGGTAATCAGCCCCAGCATTTT	CASDSRGNQPQHF
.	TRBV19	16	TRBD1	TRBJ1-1	TGTGCCAGTAGTATAATTACCGGGACAGCGAACACTGAAGCTTTCTTT	CASSIITGTANTEAFF
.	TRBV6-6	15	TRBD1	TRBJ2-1	TGTGCCAGCAGCTACGCAGGGGGCACTTACAATGAGCAGTTCTTC	CASSYAGGTYNEQFF
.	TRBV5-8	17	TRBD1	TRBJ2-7	TGTGCCAGCAGCTTGGAAGTTAGGGACAGAGAAACCTACGAGCAGTACTTC	CASSLEVRDRETYEQYF
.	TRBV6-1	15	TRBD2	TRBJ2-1	TGTGCCAGCAGTGATGAGCGGGGGGCCTTCAATGAGCAGTTCTTC	CASSDERGAFNEQFF
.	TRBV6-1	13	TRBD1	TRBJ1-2	TGTGCCAGCAGTGAAGGGAGGGGGCAGGGCTACACCTTC	CASSEGRGQGYTF
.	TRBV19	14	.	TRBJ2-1	TGTGCCAGTAGTCCACCGGGGACCTACAATGAGCAGTTCTTC	CASSPPGTYNEQFF
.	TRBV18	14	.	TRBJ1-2	TGTGCCAGCTCACCCCTCCGGGGTAACTATGGCTACACCTTC	CASSPLRGNYGYTF
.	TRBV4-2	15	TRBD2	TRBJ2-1	TGTGCCAGCAGCCAAATAGCGGGGGCCGGGGATGAGCAGTTCTTC	CASSQIAGAGDEQFF
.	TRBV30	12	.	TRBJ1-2	TGTGCCTGGAGCCCATCAGGGGATGGCTACACCTTC	CAWSPSGDGYTF
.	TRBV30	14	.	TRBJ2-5	TGTGCCTGGAGTGTAGGGGGTTCCGCAGAGACCCAGTACTTC	CAWSVGGSAETQYF
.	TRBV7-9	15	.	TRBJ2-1	TGTGCCAGCAGCTTAATGGGGGGAGCCTACAATGAGCAGTTCTTC	CASSLMGGAYNEQFF
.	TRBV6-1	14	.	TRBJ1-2	TGTGCCAGCACCACGAACGCGAGAGGTCATGGCTACACCTTC	CASTTNARGHGYTF
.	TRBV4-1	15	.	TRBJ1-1	TGCGCCAGCAGCCAAGAGTCTCCAGGATGGACTGAAGCTTTCTTT	CASSQESPGWTEAFF
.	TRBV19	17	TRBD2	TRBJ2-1	TGTGCCAGTAGTATAGACTTCGGGACTAGCTCCGATGGTGAGCAGTTCTTC	CASSIDFGTSSDGEQFF
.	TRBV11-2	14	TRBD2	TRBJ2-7	TGTGCCAGCAGCTGGACTAGCCACTCCTACGAGCAGTACTTC	CASSWTSHSYEQYF